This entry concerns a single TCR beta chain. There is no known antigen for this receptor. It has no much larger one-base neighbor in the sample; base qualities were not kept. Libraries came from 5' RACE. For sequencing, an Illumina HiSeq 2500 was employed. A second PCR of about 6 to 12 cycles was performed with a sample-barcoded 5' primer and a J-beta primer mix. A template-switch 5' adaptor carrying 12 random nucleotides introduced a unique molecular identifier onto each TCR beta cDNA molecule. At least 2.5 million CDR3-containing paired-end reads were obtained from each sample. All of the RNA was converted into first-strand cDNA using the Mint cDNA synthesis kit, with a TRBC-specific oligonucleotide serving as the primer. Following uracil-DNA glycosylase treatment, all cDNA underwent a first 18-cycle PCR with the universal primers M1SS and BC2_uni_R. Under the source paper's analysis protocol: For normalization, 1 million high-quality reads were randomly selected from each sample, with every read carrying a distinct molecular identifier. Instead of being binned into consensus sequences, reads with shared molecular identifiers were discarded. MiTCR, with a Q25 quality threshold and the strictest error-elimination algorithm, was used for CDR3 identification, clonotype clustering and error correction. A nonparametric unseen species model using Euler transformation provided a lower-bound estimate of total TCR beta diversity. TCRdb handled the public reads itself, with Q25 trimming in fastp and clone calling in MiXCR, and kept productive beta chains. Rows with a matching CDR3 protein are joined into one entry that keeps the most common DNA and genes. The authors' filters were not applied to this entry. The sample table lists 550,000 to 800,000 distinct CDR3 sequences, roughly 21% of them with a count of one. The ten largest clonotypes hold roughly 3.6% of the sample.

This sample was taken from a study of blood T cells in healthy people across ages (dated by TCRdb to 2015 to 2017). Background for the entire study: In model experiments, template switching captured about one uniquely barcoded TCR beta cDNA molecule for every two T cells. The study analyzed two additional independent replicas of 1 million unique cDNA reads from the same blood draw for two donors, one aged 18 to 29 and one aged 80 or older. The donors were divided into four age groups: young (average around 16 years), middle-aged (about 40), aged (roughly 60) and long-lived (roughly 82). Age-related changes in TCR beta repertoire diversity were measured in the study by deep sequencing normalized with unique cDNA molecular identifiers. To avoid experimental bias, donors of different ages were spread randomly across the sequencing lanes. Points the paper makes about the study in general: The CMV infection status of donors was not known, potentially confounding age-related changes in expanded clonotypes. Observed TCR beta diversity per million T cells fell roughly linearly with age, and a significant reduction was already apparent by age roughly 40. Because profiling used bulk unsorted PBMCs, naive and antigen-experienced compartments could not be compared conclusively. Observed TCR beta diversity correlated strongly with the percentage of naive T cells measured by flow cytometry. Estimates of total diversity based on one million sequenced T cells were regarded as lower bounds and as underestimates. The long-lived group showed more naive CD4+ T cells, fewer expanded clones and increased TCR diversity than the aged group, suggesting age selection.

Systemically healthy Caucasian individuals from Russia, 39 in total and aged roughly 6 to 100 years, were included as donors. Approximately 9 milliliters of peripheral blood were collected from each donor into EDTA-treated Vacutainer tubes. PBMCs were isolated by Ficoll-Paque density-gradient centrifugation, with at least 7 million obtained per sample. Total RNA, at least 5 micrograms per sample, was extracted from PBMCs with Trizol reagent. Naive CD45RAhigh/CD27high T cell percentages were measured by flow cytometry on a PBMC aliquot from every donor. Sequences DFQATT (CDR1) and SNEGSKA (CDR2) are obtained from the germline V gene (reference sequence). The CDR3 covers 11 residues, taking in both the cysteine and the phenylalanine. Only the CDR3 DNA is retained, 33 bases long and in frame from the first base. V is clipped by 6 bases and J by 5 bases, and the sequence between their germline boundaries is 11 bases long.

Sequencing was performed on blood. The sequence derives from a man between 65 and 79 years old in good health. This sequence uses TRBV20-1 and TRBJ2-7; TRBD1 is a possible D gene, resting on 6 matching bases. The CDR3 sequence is CSAQGTHEQYF. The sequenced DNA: TGCAGTGCCCAGGGGACCCACGAGCAGTACTTC.